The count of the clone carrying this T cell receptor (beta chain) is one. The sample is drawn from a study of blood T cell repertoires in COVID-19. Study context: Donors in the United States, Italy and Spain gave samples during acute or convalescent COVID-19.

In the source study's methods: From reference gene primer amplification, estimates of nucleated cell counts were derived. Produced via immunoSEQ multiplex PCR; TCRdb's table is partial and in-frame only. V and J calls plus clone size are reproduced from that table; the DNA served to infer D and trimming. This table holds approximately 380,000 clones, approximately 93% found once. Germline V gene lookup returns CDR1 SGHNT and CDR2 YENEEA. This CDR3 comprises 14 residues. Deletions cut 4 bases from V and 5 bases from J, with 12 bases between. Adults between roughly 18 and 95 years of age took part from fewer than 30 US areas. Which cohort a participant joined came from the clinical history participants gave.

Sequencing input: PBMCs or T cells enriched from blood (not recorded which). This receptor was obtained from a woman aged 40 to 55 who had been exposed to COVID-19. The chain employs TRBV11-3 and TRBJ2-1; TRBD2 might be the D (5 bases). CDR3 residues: CASSYRGINNEQFF. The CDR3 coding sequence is TGTGCCAGCAGCTACCGGGGAATCAACAATGAGCAGTTCTTC.